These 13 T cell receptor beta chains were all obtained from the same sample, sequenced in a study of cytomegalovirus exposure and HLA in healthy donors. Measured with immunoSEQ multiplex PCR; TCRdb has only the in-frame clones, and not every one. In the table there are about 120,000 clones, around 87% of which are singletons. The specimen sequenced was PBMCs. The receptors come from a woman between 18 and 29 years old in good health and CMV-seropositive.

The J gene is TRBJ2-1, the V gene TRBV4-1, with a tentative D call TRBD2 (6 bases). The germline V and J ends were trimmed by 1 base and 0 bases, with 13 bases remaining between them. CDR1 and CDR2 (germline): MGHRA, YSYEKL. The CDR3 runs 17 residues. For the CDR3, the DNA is TGCGCCAGCAGCCAAGCGCTCGGGGGAAGCTCCTACAATGAGCAGTTCTTC. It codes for CASSQALGGSSYNEQFF.

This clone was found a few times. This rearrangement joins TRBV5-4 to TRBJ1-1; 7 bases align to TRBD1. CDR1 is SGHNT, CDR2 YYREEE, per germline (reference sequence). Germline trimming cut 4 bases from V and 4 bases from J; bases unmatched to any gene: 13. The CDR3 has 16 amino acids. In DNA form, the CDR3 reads TGTGCCAGCAGCCCCCACGCAGACGGACAGGTCACTGAAGCTTTCTTT. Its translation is CASSPHADGQVTEAFF. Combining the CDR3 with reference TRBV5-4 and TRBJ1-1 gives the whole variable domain ETGVTQSPTHLIKTRGQQVTLRCSSQSGHNTVSWYQQALGQGPQFIFQYYREEENGRGNFPPRFSGLQFPNYSSELNVNALELDDSALYLCASSPHADGQVTEAFFGQGTRLTVV.

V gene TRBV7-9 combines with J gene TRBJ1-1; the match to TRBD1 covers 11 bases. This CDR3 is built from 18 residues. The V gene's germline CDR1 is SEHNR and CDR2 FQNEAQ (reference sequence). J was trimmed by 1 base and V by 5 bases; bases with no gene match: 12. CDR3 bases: TGTGCCAGCAGCCCCGGACAGGGGGCGAAGGAGAGGAACACTGAAGCTTTCTTT. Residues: CASSPGQGAKERNTEAFF.

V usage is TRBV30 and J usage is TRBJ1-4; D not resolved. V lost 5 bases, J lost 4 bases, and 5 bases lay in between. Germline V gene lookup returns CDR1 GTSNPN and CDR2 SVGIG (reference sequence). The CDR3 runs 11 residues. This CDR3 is CAWYGNEKLFF. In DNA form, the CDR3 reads TGTGCCTGGTACGGTAATGAAAAACTGTTTTTT.

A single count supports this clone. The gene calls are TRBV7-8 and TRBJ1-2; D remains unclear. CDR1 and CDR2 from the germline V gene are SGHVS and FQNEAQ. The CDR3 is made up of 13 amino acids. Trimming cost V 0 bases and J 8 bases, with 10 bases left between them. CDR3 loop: CASSLAPEEGYTF. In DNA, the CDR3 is TGTGCCAGCAGCTTAGCGCCGGAGGAAGGCTACACCTTC.

In nucleotides, the CDR3 is TGTGCCAGCAGCGGACCCGGGACTAGCTACACAGATACGCAGTATTTT. Protein product: CASSGPGTSYTDTQYF. This chain joins TRBV7-8 and TRBJ2-3; TRBD2 aligns across 9 bases. Germline trimming cut 5 bases from V and 2 bases from J; bases unmatched to any gene: 8. Germline CDR1 is SGHVS and CDR2 is FQNEAQ. The CDR3 runs 16 residues.

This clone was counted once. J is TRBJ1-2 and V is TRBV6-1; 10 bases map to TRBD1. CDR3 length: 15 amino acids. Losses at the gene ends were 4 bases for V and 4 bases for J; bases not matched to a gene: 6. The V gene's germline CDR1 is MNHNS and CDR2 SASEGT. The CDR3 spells CASSVTGTGVYGYTF. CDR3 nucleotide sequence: TGTGCCAGCAGTGTTACCGGGACAGGGGTCTATGGCTACACCTTC.

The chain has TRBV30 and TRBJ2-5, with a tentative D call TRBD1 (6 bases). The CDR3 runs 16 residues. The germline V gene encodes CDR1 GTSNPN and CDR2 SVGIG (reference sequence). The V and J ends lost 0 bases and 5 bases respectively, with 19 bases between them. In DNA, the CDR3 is TGTGCCTGGAGTGTATTTCCCCAGGGGATCGAGGAGACCCAGTACTTC. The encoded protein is CAWSVFPQGIEETQYF.

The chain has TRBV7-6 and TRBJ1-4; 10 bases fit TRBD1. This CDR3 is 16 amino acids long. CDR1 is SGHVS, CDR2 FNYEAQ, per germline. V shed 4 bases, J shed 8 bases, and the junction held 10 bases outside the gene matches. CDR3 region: CASSSDRGLYQEKLFF. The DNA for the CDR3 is TGTGCCAGCAGCTCTGACAGGGGGCTATATCAGGAAAAACTGTTTTTT.

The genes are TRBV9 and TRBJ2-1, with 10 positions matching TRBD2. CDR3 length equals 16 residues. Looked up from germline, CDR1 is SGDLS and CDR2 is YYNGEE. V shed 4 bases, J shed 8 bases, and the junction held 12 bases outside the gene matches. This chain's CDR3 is CASSLSSGGVWYEQFF. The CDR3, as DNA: TGTGCCAGCAGCTTATCGAGCGGGGGGGTATGGTATGAGCAGTTCTTC.

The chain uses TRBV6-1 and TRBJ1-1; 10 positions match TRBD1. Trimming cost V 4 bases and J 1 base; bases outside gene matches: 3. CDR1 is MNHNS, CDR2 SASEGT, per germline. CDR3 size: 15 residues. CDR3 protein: CASSVRTGGNTEAFF. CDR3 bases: TGTGCCAGCAGTGTACGGACAGGGGGGAACACTGAAGCTTTCTTT.

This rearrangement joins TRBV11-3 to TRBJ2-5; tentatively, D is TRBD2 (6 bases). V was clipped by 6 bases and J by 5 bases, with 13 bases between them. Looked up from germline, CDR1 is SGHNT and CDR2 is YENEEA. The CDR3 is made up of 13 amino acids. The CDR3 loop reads CASSLTSFETQYF. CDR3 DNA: TGTGCCAGCAGTTTGACTAGTTTTGAGACCCAGTACTTC.

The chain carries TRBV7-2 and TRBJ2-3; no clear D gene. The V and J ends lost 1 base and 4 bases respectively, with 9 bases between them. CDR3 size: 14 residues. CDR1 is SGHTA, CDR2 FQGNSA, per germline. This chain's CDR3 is CASSLGHQSDTQYF. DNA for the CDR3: TGTGCCAGCAGCTTAGGGCATCAGTCAGATACGCAGTATTTT.